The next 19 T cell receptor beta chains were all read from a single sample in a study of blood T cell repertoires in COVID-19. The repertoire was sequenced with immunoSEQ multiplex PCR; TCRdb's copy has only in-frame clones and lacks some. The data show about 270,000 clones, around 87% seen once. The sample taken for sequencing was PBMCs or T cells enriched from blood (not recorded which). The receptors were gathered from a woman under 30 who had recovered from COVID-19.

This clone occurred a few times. The DNA of the CDR3 is TGTGCCAGCAGTTATGAAGGCGGGGGGGCCTACGAGCAGTACTTC. Its protein product is CASSYEGGGAYEQYF. V usage is TRBV6-2 or TRBV6-3 and J usage is TRBJ2-7, with 9 bases aligning to TRBD2. The V gene's germline CDR1 is MNHEY and CDR2 SVGEGT. This CDR3 has 15 residues. Losses at the gene ends were 3 bases for V and 2 bases for J; bases not matched to a gene: 5.

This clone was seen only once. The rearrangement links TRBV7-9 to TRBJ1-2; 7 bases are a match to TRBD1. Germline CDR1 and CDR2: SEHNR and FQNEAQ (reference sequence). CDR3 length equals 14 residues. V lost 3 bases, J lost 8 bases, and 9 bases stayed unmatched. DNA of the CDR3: TGTGCCAGCAGCTTTTTGAGGGACAGCTTCGGCTACACCTTC. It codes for CASSFLRDSFGYTF.

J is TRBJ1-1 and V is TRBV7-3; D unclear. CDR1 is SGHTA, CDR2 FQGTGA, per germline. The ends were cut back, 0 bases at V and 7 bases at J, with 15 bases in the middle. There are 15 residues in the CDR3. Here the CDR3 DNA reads TGTGCCAGCAGCTTAACCCGACAAGGTTTTGGTGAAGCTTTCTTT. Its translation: CASSLTRQGFGEAFF.

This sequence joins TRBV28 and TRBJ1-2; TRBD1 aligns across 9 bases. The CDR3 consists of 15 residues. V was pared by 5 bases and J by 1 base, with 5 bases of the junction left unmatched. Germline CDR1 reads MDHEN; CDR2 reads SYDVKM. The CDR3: CASSPRDRVNYGYTF. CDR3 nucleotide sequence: TGTGCCAGCAGTCCCAGGGACAGGGTTAACTATGGCTACACCTTC.

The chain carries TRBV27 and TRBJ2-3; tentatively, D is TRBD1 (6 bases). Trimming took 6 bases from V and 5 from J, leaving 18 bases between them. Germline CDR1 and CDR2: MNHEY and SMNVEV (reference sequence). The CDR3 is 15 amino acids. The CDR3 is CASRFEGVPEDTQYF. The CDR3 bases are TGTGCCAGCAGATTCGAGGGGGTTCCGGAAGATACGCAGTATTTT.

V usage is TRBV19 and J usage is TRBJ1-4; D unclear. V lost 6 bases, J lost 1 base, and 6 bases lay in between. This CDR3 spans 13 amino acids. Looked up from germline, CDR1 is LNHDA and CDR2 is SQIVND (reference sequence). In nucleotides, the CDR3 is TGTGCCAGTAGGGGCAGAACTAATGAAAAACTGTTTTTT. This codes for CASRGRTNEKLFF. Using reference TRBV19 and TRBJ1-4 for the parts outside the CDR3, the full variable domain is DGGITQSPKYLFRKEGQNVTLSCEQNLNHDAMYWYRQDPGQGLRLIYYSQIVNDFQKGDIAEGYSVSREKKESFPLTVTSAQKNPTAFYLCASRGRTNEKLFFGSGTQLSVL.

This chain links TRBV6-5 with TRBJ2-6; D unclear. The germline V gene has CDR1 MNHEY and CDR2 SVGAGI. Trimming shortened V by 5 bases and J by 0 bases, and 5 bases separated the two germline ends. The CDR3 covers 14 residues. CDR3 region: CASSPGSGANVLTF. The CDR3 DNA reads TGTGCCAGCAGTCCCGGCTCTGGGGCCAACGTCCTGACTTTC.

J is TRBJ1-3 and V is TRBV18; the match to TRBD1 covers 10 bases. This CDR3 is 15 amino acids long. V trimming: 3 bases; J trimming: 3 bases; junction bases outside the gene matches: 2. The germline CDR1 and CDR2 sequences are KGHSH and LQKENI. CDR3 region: CASSPGDRGGNTIYF. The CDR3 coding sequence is TGTGCCAGCTCACCTGGGGACAGGGGTGGAAACACCATATATTTT.

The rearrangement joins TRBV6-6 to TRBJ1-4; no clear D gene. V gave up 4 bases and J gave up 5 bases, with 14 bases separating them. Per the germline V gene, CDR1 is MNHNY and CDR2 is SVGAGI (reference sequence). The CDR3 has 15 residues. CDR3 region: CASSFLGVGNEKLFF. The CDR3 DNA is TGTGCCAGCAGTTTCCTCGGGGTGGGGAATGAAAAACTGTTTTTT.

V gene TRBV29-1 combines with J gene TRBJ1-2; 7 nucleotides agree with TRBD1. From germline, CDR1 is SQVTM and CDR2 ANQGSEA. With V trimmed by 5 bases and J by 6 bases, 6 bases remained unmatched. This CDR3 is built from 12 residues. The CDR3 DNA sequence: TGCAGCGTTTTCCAGGGGGTACATGGCTACACCTTC. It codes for CSVFQGVHGYTF.

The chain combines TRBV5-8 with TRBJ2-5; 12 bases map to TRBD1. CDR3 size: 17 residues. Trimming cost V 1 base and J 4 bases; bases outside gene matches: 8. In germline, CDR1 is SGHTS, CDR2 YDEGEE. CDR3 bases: TGTGCCAGCAGCTTGACCCGGGACAGGGGGCTGTCAGAGACCCAGTACTTC. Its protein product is CASSLTRDRGLSETQYF.

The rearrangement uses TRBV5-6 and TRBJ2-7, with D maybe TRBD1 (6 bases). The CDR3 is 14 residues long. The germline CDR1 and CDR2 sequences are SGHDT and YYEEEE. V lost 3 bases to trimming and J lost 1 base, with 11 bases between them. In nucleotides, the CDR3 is TGTGCCAGCAGCTCCGGACAGAGATCCTACGAGCAGTACTTC. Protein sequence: CASSSGQRSYEQYF.

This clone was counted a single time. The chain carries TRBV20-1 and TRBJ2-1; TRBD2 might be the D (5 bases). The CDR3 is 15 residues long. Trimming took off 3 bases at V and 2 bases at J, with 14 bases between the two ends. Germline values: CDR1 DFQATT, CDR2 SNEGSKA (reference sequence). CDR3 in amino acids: CSASNSAMAYNEQFF. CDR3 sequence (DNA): TGCAGTGCTAGTAATAGCGCGATGGCCTACAATGAGCAGTTCTTC.

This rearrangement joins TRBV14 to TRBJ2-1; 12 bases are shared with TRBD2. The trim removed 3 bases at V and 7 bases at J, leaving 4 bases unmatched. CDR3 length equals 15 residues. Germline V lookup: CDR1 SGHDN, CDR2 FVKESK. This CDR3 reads CASSHGLAGRNEQFF. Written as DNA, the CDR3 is TGTGCCAGCAGCCACGGACTAGCGGGGAGAAATGAGCAGTTCTTC.

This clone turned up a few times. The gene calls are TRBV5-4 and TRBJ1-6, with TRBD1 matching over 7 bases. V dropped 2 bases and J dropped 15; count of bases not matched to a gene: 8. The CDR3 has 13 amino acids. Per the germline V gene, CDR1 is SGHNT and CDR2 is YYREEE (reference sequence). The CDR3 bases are TGTGCCAGCAGCTTTCCGGGGACAGACGACCTCCACTTT. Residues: CASSFPGTDDLHF.

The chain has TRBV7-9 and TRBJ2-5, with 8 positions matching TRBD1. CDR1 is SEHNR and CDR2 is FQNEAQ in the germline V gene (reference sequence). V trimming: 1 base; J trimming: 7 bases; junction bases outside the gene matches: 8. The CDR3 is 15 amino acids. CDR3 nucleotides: TGTGCCAGCAGCTTAGAGGCAGGGGGCGCGGGGACCCAGTACTTC. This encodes CASSLEAGGAGTQYF.

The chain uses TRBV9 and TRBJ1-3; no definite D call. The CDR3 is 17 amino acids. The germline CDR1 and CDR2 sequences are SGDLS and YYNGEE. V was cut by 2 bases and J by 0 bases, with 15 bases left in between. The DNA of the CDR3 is TGTGCCAGCAGCGTCAACCACGACTTTAACTCTGGAAACACCATATATTTT. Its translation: CASSVNHDFNSGNTIYF.

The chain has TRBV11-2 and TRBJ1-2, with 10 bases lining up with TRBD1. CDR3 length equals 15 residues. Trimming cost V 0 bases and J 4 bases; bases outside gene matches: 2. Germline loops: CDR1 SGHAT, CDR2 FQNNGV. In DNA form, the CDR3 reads TGTGCCAGCAGCTTAGATTGGACAGGGGGCTATGGCTACACCTTC. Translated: CASSLDWTGGYGYTF.

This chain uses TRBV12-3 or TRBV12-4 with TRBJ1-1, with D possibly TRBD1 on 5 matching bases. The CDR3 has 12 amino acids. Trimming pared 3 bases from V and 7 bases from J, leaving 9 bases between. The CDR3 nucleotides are TGTGCCAGCAGTTTCGACAGATTTGAAGCTTTCTTT. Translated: CASSFDRFEAFF.